This T cell receptor beta chain was profiled in a study of cytomegalovirus exposure and HLA in healthy donors. Whole-study context: Previous work identified 90 million to 130 million unique TCR beta sequences from 150 million to 200 million T cells. About 77 million unique TCRs from HLA-typed donors made up an early data release. Findings and limits, study-wide: Sequencing likely generated an artifact that appeared as a cluster of highly shared sequence variants.

60 Vbeta and 13 Jbeta primers were used in PCR. TCRdb keeps only in-frame clones here, not all; method: immunoSEQ multiplex PCR. The data contain around 76,000 clones, 60% to 70% of them seen just once; the ten biggest clones take up about 7.6%. In its sample, this clone was seen a few times. No antigen is known for it. Per the germline V gene, CDR1 is GTSNPN and CDR2 is SVGIG (reference sequence). The CDR3 has 11 amino acids. The V and J ends lost 3 bases and 3 bases respectively, with 6 bases between them. The TCR was taken from a man aged 35 to 55 in good health and CMV-seropositive. The sequenced sample was PBMCs. The V and J genes are TRBV30 and TRBJ2-7; tentative D call: TRBD1 (6 bases). This chain's CDR3 is CAWRDSYEQYF. The DNA of the CDR3 is TGTGCCTGGAGGGACAGCTACGAGCAGTACTTC.